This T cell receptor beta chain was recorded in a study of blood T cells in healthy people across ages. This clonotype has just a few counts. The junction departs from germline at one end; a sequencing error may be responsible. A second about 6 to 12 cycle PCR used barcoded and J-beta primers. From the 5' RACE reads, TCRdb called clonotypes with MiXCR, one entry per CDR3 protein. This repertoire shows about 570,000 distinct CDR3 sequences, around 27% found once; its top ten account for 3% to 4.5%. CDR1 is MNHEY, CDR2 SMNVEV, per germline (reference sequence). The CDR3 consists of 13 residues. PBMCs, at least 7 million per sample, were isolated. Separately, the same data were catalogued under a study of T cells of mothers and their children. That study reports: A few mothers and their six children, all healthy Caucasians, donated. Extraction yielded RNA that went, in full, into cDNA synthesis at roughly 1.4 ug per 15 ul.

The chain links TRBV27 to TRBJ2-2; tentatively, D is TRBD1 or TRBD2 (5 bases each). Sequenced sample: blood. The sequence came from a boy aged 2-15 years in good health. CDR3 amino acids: CASSLGGTGEPFF. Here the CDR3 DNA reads TGTGCCAGCAGTTTAGGGGGAACCGGGGAGCCGTTTTTT.